This TCR beta chain was retrieved from a study of blood T cell repertoires in COVID-19. Background on the study: Samples came from the United States, Italy and Spain, spanning acute and convalescent COVID-19. Nucleic acid was either cDNA or gDNA, and it came from T cells, B-cell-depleted T cells, or PBMCs.

Per the original data handling: It was from reference gene primer amplification that nucleated cell counts were estimated. This table comes from immunoSEQ multiplex PCR, and its TCRdb copy is limited to in-frame clones, with some not included. The V and J calls and clone size are taken from that table; D and trimming were inferred from the DNA. The sample lists 200,000 to 250,000 clones; around 82% were seen once. This TCR was sampled from a woman of 80 years or more with active or convalescent COVID-19. Sample: peripheral blood.

CDR3 DNA sequence: TGTGCCAGCAGCGTAGCAGGGGAAGGAAACACCATATATTTT. This encodes CASSVAGEGNTIYF. The chain employs TRBV9 and TRBJ1-3; D is perhaps TRBD1 (6 bases). CDR3 length equals 14 residues. Trimming removed 0 bases at V and 4 bases at J, with 8 bases between. Germline loops: CDR1 SGDLS, CDR2 YYNGEE.